Here is one T cell receptor beta chain with its context. The method was immunoSEQ multiplex PCR; TCRdb's version includes in-frame clones alone and lacks a portion of them. Seen here are a few hundred thousand clones, 90% observed once, and the top ten hold around 0.34%. The length of the CDR3 is 15 residues. The V segment lost 2 bases and the J segment 4 bases; nucleotides outside the gene matches: 7. Germline CDR1 MDHEN, CDR2 SYDVKM. These data come from a study of cytomegalovirus exposure and HLA in healthy donors. This chain links TRBV28 with TRBJ2-5; 7 nucleotides line up with TRBD1. The sequencing input was PBMCs. This clonotype originated in a woman under 30 in good health and CMV-seronegative. CDR3 sequence: CASSLAGTVGETQYF. DNA for the CDR3: TGTGCCAGCAGTTTAGCCGGGACAGTGGGAGAGACCCAGTACTTC.